What follows are 30 T cell receptor beta chains derived from one specimen sequenced in a study of CD8 T cells in Susac syndrome. RNA in amounts of about 0.5 to 1 ug was reverse transcribed with random hexamers. Each CDR3 protein gets one entry after TCRdb re-called the immunoSEQ multiplex PCR reads with MiXCR. This table holds about 180,000 distinct CDR3 sequences, around 94% found once. The sample was CD4+ T cells from PBMCs. All receptors come from a human donor with Susac syndrome.

This chain joins TRBV29-1 and TRBJ2-3; 10 nucleotides agree with TRBD2. The CDR3 is 16 amino acids. From germline, CDR1 is SQVTM and CDR2 ANQGSEA. With V trimmed by 6 bases and J by 0 bases, 9 bases remained unmatched. This chain's CDR3 is CSVDPGLAISTDTQYF. CDR3 DNA sequence: TGCAGCGTAGACCCGGGACTAGCGATAAGCACAGATACGCAGTATTTT.

The chain is built from TRBV20-1 and TRBJ1-4; D is unclear. Germline values: CDR1 DFQATT, CDR2 SNEGSKA (reference sequence). There are 13 residues in the CDR3. V lost 1 base to trimming and J lost 5 bases, with 8 bases between them. The CDR3 DNA reads TGCAGTGCTAGAGGGGGAGCCAATGAAAAACTGTTTTTT. This codes for CSARGGANEKLFF.

The J gene is TRBJ2-3, the V gene TRBV18; D unresolved. V was clipped by 7 bases and J by 0 bases, with 5 bases between them. The CDR3 covers 12 residues. The germline V gene encodes CDR1 KGHSH and CDR2 LQKENI. CDR3 DNA sequence: TGTGCCAGCTTTTCTAGCACAGATACGCAGTATTTT. Its protein is CASFSSTDTQYF.

This chain links TRBV19 with TRBJ2-2; D call uncertain. The germline gives CDR1 LNHDA, CDR2 SQIVND (reference sequence). The CDR3 runs 13 residues. V gave up 7 bases and J gave up 7 bases, with 13 bases separating them. The CDR3, as DNA: TGTGCCAGTACCCCACCCTATCACGGGGAGCTGTTTTTT. Encoded protein: CASTPPYHGELFF.

The V and J genes are TRBV4-1 and TRBJ2-7; 10 positions agree with TRBD2. Germline-derived CDR1 and CDR2 are MGHRA and YSYEKL. J gave up 0 bases and V 2 bases, and 16 bases lay outside the gene matches. The CDR3 is made up of 20 amino acids. CDR3 protein: CASSQPSLQREGRSSYEQYF. CDR3 nucleotide sequence: TGCGCCAGCAGCCAACCGAGTCTTCAGCGGGAGGGCCGGAGCTCCTACGAGCAGTACTTC.

This rearrangement joins TRBV15 to TRBJ1-4; weak D call: TRBD1 (5 bases). Trimming removed 6 bases at V and 7 bases at J, with 12 bases between. CDR1 LNHNV and CDR2 YYDKDF come from the germline V gene (reference sequence). This CDR3 is 13 amino acids long. The CDR3 DNA is TGTGCCACCAGAGTGGACACAGTTGAAAAACTGTTTTTT. Its translation is CATRVDTVEKLFF.

The chain is built from TRBV30 and TRBJ1-5; D is possibly TRBD1 (6 bases). Per the germline V gene, CDR1 is GTSNPN and CDR2 is SVGIG (reference sequence). V was trimmed by 3 bases and J by 7 bases, leaving 16 bases between them. The CDR3 runs to 14 residues. For the CDR3, the DNA is TGTGCCTGGAGGGGACAAGGTCCTACACAGCCCCAGCATTTT. Its translation: CAWRGQGPTQPQHF.

The CDR3 protein is CAISAGAPNNEQFF. In DNA form, the CDR3 reads TGTGCCATCAGTGCGGGGGCCCCGAACAATGAGCAGTTCTTC. This chain connects TRBV10-3 to TRBJ2-1; D is perhaps TRBD1 or TRBD2 (6 bases each). Trimming cost V 4 bases and J 5 bases, with 12 bases left between them. This CDR3 has 14 amino acids. Germline lookup yields CDR1 ENHRY and CDR2 SYGVKD.

J is TRBJ1-2 and V is TRBV12-3 or TRBV12-4, with D perhaps matching TRBD1 (5 bases). V lost 6 bases, J lost 2 bases, and 10 bases lay in between. CDR3 size: 13 residues. DNA for the CDR3: TGTGCCAGCAGGACCCAGGGAAACTATGGCTACACCTTC. This codes for CASRTQGNYGYTF.

V usage is TRBV7-9 and J usage is TRBJ1-1, with unresolved D. Trimming stripped 1 base from V and 0 bases from J, with 6 bases between. Germline CDR1 is SEHNR and CDR2 is FQNEAQ (reference sequence). This CDR3 has 14 residues. CDR3 nucleotides: TGTGCCAGCAGCTTAGACCAAGTGAACACTGAAGCTTTCTTT. This translates into CASSLDQVNTEAFF. Based on the CDR3 plus reference TRBV7-9 and TRBJ1-1, the full variable domain is DTGVSQNPRHKITKRGQNVTFRCDPISEHNRLYWYRQTLGQGPEFLTYFQNEAQLEKSRLLSDRFSAERPKGSFSTLEIQRTEQGDSAMYLCASSLDQVNTEAFFGQGTRLTVV.

On this clonotype: The junction shows a germline mismatch at one end, possibly a read error. V and J are TRBV6-5 and TRBJ1-2, with D perhaps TRBD1 (5 bases). The CDR3 extends over 14 amino acids. CDR1 and CDR2 (germline): MNHEY, SVGAGI. CDR3: CASSSAGHDYGYTF. The CDR3, as DNA: TGTGCCAGCAGTAGCGCGGGGCACGACTACGGCTACACCTTC.

The rearrangement joins TRBV20-1 to TRBJ2-5; D is tentatively TRBD1 or TRBD2 (5 bases each). The CDR3 length is 12 residues. Germline CDR1 DFQATT, CDR2 SNEGSKA (reference sequence). V shed 6 bases and J shed 2 bases, with 10 bases lying between them. CDR3 sequence: CSATDYQETQYF. The CDR3 DNA follows: TGCAGTGCGACAGACTATCAAGAGACCCAGTACTTC.

The chain joins TRBV2 to TRBJ2-5; perhaps D is TRBD1 or TRBD2 (6 bases each). Per germline, CDR1 SNHLY and CDR2 FYNNEI. CDR3 size: 15 residues. V lost 4 bases to trimming and J lost 4 bases, with 16 bases between them. CDR3 region: CASSAGRGRGETQYF. The CDR3 coding sequence is TGTGCCAGCAGTGCGGGACGGGGGCGCGGAGAGACCCAGTACTTC.

V and J are TRBV5-1 and TRBJ1-2; D ambiguous. Germline V gene data show CDR1 as SGHRS and CDR2 as YFSETQ. The CDR3 is made up of 16 amino acids. Trimming removed 1 base at V and 6 bases at J, with 19 bases between. The CDR3 protein is CASSLNPGLREDGYTF. The CDR3 region has the DNA TGCGCCAGCAGCTTGAACCCGGGTCTGAGAGAGGATGGCTACACCTTC.

This clonotype was observed a few times. This chain links TRBV9 with TRBJ2-3, with 9 bases fitting TRBD1. The CDR3 is 16 residues long. Per germline, CDR1 SGDLS and CDR2 YYNGEE. Unmatched junction bases numbered 11, after V lost 2 bases and J lost 7 bases. The CDR3 region is CASSVSTGGVLNTQYF. Here the CDR3 DNA reads TGTGCCAGCAGCGTTAGTACAGGGGGCGTTTTAAATACGCAGTATTTT.

CDR3 residues: CASSYGGGSNQPQHF. CDR3 coding DNA: TGTGCCAGCAGTTACGGGGGAGGAAGCAATCAGCCCCAGCATTTT. The chain employs TRBV6-5 and TRBJ1-5; possible D gene TRBD1, 5 bases. Deletions cut 2 bases from V and 1 base from J, with 9 bases between. The V gene's germline CDR1 is MNHEY and CDR2 SVGAGI. The CDR3 extends over 15 amino acids.

This clonotype appeared a single time. V usage is TRBV29-1 and J usage is TRBJ2-4, with TRBD2 identical over 8 bases. J gave up 9 bases and V 4 bases, and 8 bases lay outside the gene matches. This CDR3 contains 13 residues. In germline, CDR1 is SQVTM, CDR2 ANQGSEA. The CDR3 coding sequence is TGCAGCGTTGCAACTAGCGGCTCGGGCATTCAGTACTTC. Encoded protein: CSVATSGSGIQYF.

V and J are TRBV3-1 and TRBJ2-1; D could derive from TRBD1 or TRBD2 (5 bases each). V lost 4 bases to trimming and J lost 0 bases, with 10 bases between them. This CDR3 has 15 amino acids. CDR1 is LGHDT and CDR2 is YNNKEL in the germline V gene (reference sequence). The CDR3 spells CASSPGTGSYNEQFF. In DNA, the CDR3 is TGTGCCAGCAGCCCCGGGACGGGCTCCTACAATGAGCAGTTCTTC.

This chain connects TRBV4-2 to TRBJ2-1; 7 positions match TRBD2. The CDR3 is made up of 15 amino acids. V lost 2 bases to trimming and J lost 5 bases; unmatched junction nucleotides: 6. Germline V gene lookup returns CDR1 LGHNA and CDR2 YNFKEQ. Written as DNA, the CDR3 is TGTGCCAGCAGCCAACTTAACCTAGCGGACAATGAGCAGTTCTTC. Residues: CASSQLNLADNEQFF.

This clonotype was found once. This chain connects TRBV7-2 to TRBJ2-1; 8 bases map to TRBD1. Germline V gene data show CDR1 as SGHTA and CDR2 as FQGNSA. V shed 2 bases, J shed 5 bases, and the junction held 8 bases outside the gene matches. The length of the CDR3 is 16 residues. The CDR3, as DNA: TGTGCCAGCAGCTTACAGGGGGCGGTCAGGAACAATGAGCAGTTCTTC. The encoded protein is CASSLQGAVRNNEQFF.

The CDR3 DNA reads as TGTGCCAGCAGTCAGGCCGGGACAGGTCCCTACGAGCAGTACTTC. It yields the protein CASSQAGTGPYEQYF. The chain combines TRBV21-1 with TRBJ2-7; TRBD1, as called in the table, went unchecked against the DNA. TRBV21-1 is labeled a pseudogene. The length of the CDR3 is 15 residues.

This rearrangement joins TRBV20-1 to TRBJ2-2; 11 positions agree with TRBD2. Looked up from germline, CDR1 is DFQATT and CDR2 is SNEGSKA (reference sequence). The ends lost 6 bases at V and 4 bases at J; junction bases unmatched: 4. The length of the CDR3 is 14 residues. CDR3 loop: CSADSGRGTGELFF. DNA for the CDR3: TGCAGTGCCGATAGCGGGAGGGGCACCGGGGAGCTGTTTTTT.

In its sample, this clonotype was seen once. The CDR3 loop reads CASSPMFGDTQYF. In DNA form, the CDR3 reads TGCGCCAGCAGCCCCATGTTCGGTGATACGCAGTATTTT. The chain uses TRBV5-1 and TRBJ2-3; D is uncertain. The CDR3 sequence is 13 residues long. V lost 4 bases, J lost 6 bases, and 12 bases lay in between. Looked up from germline, CDR1 is SGHRS and CDR2 is YFSETQ.

The chain has TRBV30 and TRBJ1-1; 7 positions agree with TRBD1. Germline CDR1 and CDR2: GTSNPN and SVGIG (reference sequence). This CDR3 region has 13 residues. V was clipped by 2 bases and J by 5 bases; unmatched bases: 5. The CDR3, as DNA: TGTGCCTGGAGTCGGACAGGCGGGACTGAAGCTTTCTTT. As protein: CAWSRTGGTEAFF.

This chain joins TRBV9 and TRBJ2-1, with D tentatively TRBD2 (5 bases). The V gene lost 0 bases and the J gene lost 7 bases, with 17 bases spanning the gap. This CDR3 comprises 16 residues. Germline V CDR1 and CDR2: SGDLS, YYNGEE. This CDR3 reads CASSVAPTRRWNEQFF. DNA of the CDR3: TGTGCCAGCAGCGTAGCTCCCACTAGGAGGTGGAATGAGCAGTTCTTC.

CDR3 amino acids: CASRRTLGQGDEQYF. DNA for the CDR3: TGTGCCAGCAGACGGACCTTGGGACAGGGGGACGAGCAGTACTTC. The genes are TRBV3-1 and TRBJ2-7; 11 bases match TRBD1. The V and J ends lost 6 bases and 5 bases, in that order; junction bases with no gene match: 9. The CDR3 is 15 residues long. CDR1 LGHDT and CDR2 YNNKEL come from the germline V gene (reference sequence).

The V and J genes are TRBV9 and TRBJ1-5; a possible D gene is TRBD1 (5 bases). Looked up from germline, CDR1 is SGDLS and CDR2 is YYNGEE. The ends were cut back, 0 bases at V and 3 bases at J, with 7 bases in the middle. CDR3 length: 14 residues. CDR3 loop: CASSVGGYNQPQHF. CDR3 sequence (DNA): TGTGCCAGCAGCGTAGGGGGCTACAATCAGCCCCAGCATTTT.

The chain couples TRBV7-9 to TRBJ2-7; 8 bases fit TRBD1. The CDR3 totals 14 residues. Germline V gene data show CDR1 as SEHNR and CDR2 as FQNEAQ (reference sequence). Trimming at V came to 4 bases and at J to 7 bases, leaving 9 bases not matched to a gene. For the CDR3, the DNA is TGTGCCAGCAGCTCAGGGGGCTCATTACGGGAGCAGTACTTC. This sequence encodes CASSSGGSLREQYF.

The rearrangement links TRBV28 to TRBJ2-2; possibly TRBD2 for D (6 bases). The CDR3 extends over 14 amino acids. The germline V gene has CDR1 MDHEN and CDR2 SYDVKM. Between the trimmed V and J ends, which lost 10 bases and 5 bases, there was a span of 17 bases. The CDR3 bases are TGTGCCACCCCCGGGGCGGAGGGGACCGGGGAGCTGTTTTTT. Its translation: CATPGAEGTGELFF.

V is TRBV20-1 and J is TRBJ1-1, with D possibly being TRBD1 (6 bases). The V gene's germline CDR1 is DFQATT and CDR2 SNEGSKA (reference sequence). V was pared by 6 bases and J by 10 bases, with 21 bases between. This CDR3 is built from 13 residues. CDR3 residues: CSASSQGWEGAFF. The CDR3 bases are TGCAGTGCCAGCTCACAGGGTTGGGAGGGAGCTTTCTTT.